This TCR beta chain was identified during a study of shared clonotypes between healthy human individuals (TCRdb year 2020). About the study as a whole: A few men and a couple of women, aged 18 to 49 years, made up the cohort. For each donor, CD4 naive and CD4 memory were each given three plates, CD8 naive was given two plates, and CD8 memory was given one plate. To estimate repertoire size and how much clonotypes are shared between individuals, the study performed deep sequencing of blood TCR repertoires from roughly five healthy adults. Different laboratories and diverse techniques were used to prepare libraries and sequence TCR repertoires, to increase sequencing depth and limit assay-specific biases. Per donor, leukapheresis produced somewhere between about 0.94 and 9.5 billion PBMCs. General study outcomes and caveats: Based on pairwise subsampling, the degree of clonotype sharing among donors was expected to be affected by sequencing depth. Clonotypes shared by all four sorted-subset donors showed higher generation probabilities than non-shared clonotypes. Naive subsets generally had larger estimated clonotype richness than memory subsets did. Sharing across several donors was observed for around 5% of naive CD4, 3% to 3.5% of naive CD8, around 2.5% of memory CD4, and roughly 0.4% of memory CD8 clonotypes. Sampling was restricted to blood, and TCR repertoires in tissue are likely to differ from TCR repertoires in blood. Even with the large sequencing depth, rarefaction of the sorted-subset datasets indicated that sequencing was incomplete. The small number of donors limited the genetic and exposure-history diversity represented.

Using the deep immunoSEQ assay, TCR CDR3 regions were amplified from genomic DNA by multiplex PCR. Genomic DNA extracted from each cell subset was distributed evenly over all wells of several immunoSEQ 96-well plates, and each plate served as one replicate. Each replicate PCR for sorted subsets received roughly 0.2 ug genomic DNA, equal to about 30,000 T cell genomes. Purified libraries were measured with a Qubit 3.0 fluorometer, size-checked on a Bioanalyzer 2100, and measured again with the KAPA Library Quantification kit. Every immunoSEQ 96-well plate was sequenced on a separate single-read 150-cycle Illumina NextSeq 550 flow cell. In the source study's methods: The immunoSEQ output contained only junctional sequences without quality scores, so filtering could not match that applied to full-length reads. To assign V/J genes and CDR3, sequences were annotated against IMGT germline references using PyIR, a Python wrapper for IgBLAST v1.9. Reads with weak V/J assignments (E-value above 1e-6), missing CDR3, stop codons, out-of-frame junctions, or ambiguous translated residues were removed. V3J clonotypes were defined as sequences sharing the same inferred V gene, J gene, and CDR3 amino acid sequence. Percentage overlap between repertoires was computed as shared unique clonotypes divided by the size of the smaller repertoire. Repertoire richness was assessed with RTK rarefaction, the Chao1 estimator, and Recon v2.1 estimates of unobserved clonotypes. OLGA was used to compute generation probabilities for all TCRbeta clonotypes that the gDNA method yielded from a handful of donors. TCRdb mirrors the immuneACCESS table, restricted to in-frame sequences. Some clones are absent from its copies; in checked studies, under half trace to an unresolved V gene, and the reason for the others is unknown. The V and J calls and the clone size are those of that table, but D and trimming were determined from the DNA. The sample table records approximately 500,000 clones; 90% to 97% of these occur just once. The leading ten clones occupy about 0.064% of the sample.

Concerning this clone: Its antigen is unknown. Base qualities are missing; no much larger clone stands one base away.

Healthy HIV-negative adults with no recently reported acute infections or vaccinations were included as donors. All donors were Caucasian adults living in Nashville, Tennessee, USA. CD4+ T cells were enriched through magnetic negative selection, after which naive cells were positively selected on CD45RA and the remaining negative fraction served as the memory subset. Blood was collected by leukapheresis, and PBMCs were isolated by Ficoll-Histopaque density gradient centrifugation and then cryopreserved in liquid nitrogen vapor phase. Purity and quantity of every magnetically sorted T cell population were checked by analytical flow cytometry. Genomic DNA was isolated from every sorted fraction and measured by UV absorbance on a Nanodrop 2000c. V sheds 9 bases and J sheds 0 bases, leaving 12 bases between their ends. The CDR3, cysteine through phenylalanine, is 13 amino acids long. Only the CDR3 DNA is retained, 39 bases long and in frame from the first base. CDR1 LNHDA and CDR2 SQIVND are derived from the germline V gene (reference sequence).

The receptor was isolated from a woman aged 25 to 45 in good health. Material: naive CD4+ T cells sorted from blood. The cell subset or site label on this specimen signifies: CD45RA+ positively selected. The receptor chain draws on TRBV19 and TRBJ2-7; TRBD1 is a possible D gene, resting on 6 matching bases. The DNA is as follows: TGTGCCAGATCACAGGGTGCCTCCTACGAGCAGTACTTC. This gives the protein CARSQGASYEQYF.